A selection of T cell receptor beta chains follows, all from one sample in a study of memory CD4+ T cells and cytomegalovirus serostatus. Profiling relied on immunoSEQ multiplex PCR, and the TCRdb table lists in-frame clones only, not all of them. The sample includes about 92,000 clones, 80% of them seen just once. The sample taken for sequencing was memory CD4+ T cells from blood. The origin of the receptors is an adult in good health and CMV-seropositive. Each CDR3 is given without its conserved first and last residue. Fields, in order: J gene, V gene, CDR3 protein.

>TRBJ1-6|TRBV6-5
ASREGPGNSPLH
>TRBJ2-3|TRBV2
ASSVRGRALEDTQY
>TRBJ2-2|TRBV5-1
ASSSGQVNTGELF
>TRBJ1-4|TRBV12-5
ASGCKGTVEGYNEKLF
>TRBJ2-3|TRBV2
ASKSGRTSSADTQY
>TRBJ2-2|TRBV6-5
ASSSPGQGATGELF
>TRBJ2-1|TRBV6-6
ASSYGTSGRSDEQF
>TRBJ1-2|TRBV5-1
ASSPQGDYGYT
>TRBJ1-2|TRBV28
ASSTGGSYGYT
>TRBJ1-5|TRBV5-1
ASSPGNLNQPQH
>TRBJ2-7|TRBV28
ASRPQGTYEQY
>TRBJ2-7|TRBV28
ASILGTGGSYEQY